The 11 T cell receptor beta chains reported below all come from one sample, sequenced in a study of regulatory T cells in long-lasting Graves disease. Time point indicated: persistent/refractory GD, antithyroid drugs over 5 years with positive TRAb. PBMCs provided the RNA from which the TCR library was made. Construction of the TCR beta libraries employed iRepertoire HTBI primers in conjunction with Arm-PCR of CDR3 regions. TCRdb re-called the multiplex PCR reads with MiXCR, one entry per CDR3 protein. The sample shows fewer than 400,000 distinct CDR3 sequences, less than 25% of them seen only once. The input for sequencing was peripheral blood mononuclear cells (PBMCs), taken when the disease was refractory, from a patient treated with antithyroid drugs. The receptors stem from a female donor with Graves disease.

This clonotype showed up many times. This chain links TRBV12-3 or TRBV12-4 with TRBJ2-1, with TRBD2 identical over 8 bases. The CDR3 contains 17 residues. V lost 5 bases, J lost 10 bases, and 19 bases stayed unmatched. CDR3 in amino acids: CASSTTPHTSGVGEQFF. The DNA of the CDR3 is TGTGCCAGCAGTACAACCCCACACACTAGCGGAGTGGGGGAGCAGTTCTTC.

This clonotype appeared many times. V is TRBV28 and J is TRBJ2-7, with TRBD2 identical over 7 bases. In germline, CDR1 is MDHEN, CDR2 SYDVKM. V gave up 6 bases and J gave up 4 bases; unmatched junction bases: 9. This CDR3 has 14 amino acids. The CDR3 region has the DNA TGTGCCAGCAGGGAAGGCGGGAGTGATTACGAGCAGTACTTC. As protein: CASREGGSDYEQYF.

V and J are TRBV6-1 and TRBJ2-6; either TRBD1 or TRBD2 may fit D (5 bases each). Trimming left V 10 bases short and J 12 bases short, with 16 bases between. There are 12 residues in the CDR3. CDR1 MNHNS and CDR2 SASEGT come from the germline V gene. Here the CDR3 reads CATRDAPRVLTF. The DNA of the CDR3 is TGTGCCACCCGGGACGCTCCCCGCGTCCTGACTTTC.

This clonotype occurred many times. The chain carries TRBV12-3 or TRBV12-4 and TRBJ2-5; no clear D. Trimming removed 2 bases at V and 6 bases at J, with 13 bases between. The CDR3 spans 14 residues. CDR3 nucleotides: TGTGCCAGCAGTTTACAGGCTCAGGTTAAGACCCAGTACTTC. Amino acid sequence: CASSLQAQVKTQYF.

CDR3 sequence: CASSPRSVWDYGYTF. As DNA, the CDR3 is TGTGCCAGCTCACCGAGATCCGTTTGGGACTATGGCTACACCTTC. The V gene is TRBV18, the J gene TRBJ1-2, with no clear D. Germline CDR1 KGHSH, CDR2 LQKENI. With 3 bases removed from V and 3 bases from J, the gap between germline ends came to 14 bases. There are 15 residues in the CDR3. The variable domain in full, with the rest retrieved from reference TRBV18 and TRBJ1-2, is NAGVMQNPRHLVRRRGQEARLRCSPMKGHSHVYWYRQLPEEGLKFMVYLQKENIIDESGMPKERFSAEFPKEGPSILRIQQVVRGDSAAYFCASSPRSVWDYGYTFGSGTRLTVV.

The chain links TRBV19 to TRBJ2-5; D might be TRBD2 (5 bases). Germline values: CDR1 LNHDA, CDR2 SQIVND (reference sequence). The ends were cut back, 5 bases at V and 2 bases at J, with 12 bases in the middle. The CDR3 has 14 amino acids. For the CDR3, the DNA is TGTGCCAGTAGTGGTTCCTCGGGACAAGAGACCCAGTACTTC. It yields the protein CASSGSSGQETQYF.

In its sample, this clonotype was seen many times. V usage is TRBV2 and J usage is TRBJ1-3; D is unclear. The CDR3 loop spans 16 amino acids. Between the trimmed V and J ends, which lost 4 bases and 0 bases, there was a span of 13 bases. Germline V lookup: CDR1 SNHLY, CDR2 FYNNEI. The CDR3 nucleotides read TGTGCCAGCAGTGCTACTAGTACTTTCTCTGGAAACACCATATATTTT. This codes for CASSATSTFSGNTIYF.

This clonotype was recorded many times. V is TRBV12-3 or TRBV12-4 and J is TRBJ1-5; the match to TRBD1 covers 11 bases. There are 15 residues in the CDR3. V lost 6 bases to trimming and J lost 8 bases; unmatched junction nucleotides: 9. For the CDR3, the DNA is TGTGCCAGCAGACTGAGGACAGGGGGCAACGAGCCCCAGCATTTT. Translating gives CASRLRTGGNEPQHF.

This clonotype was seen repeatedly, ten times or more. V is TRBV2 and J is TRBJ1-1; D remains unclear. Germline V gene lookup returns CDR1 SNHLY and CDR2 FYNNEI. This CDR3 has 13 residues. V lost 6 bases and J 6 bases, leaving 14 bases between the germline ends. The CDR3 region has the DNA TGTGCCAGCAGAGTTACAGTCGGGGCTGAAGCTTTCTTT. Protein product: CASRVTVGAEAFF.

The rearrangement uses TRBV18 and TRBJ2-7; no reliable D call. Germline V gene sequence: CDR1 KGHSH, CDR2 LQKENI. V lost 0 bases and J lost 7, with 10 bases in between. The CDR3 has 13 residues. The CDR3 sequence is CASSPPMLGEQYF. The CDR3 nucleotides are TGTGCCAGCTCACCACCGATGCTTGGGGAGCAGTACTTC.

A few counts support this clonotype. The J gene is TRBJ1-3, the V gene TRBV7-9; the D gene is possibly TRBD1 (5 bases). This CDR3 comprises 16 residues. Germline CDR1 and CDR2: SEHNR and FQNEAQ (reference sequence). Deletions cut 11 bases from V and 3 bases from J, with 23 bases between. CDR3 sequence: CAGDLEKGVGGNTIYF. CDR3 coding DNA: TGTGCCGGGGACCTAGAAAAGGGCGTAGGTGGAAACACCATATATTTT.